In this sample, the clone carrying this T cell receptor beta chain turned up a few times. This sample is drawn from a study of blood T cell repertoires in COVID-19. Original processing notes: Scientists estimated how many nucleated cells there were by amplifying reference gene primers. Profiled with immunoSEQ multiplex PCR; TCRdb holds only in-frame clones, not every one. The V and J calls and clone size are taken from that table; D and trimming were inferred from the DNA. The data show tens of thousands of clones, approximately 88% seen once. Per the germline V gene, CDR1 is KGHSH and CDR2 is LQKENI. This CDR3 comprises 14 residues. Trimming left V 2 bases short and J 1 base short, with 8 bases between.

The specimen sequenced was peripheral blood. The receptor's source is a woman aged 55-69 years with acute or convalescent COVID-19. The chain joins TRBV18 to TRBJ2-5; perhaps TRBD2 as D (6 bases). The CDR3 protein is CASSPWRGQETQYF. CDR3 nucleotide sequence: TGTGCCAGCTCACCATGGAGGGGCCAAGAGACCCAGTACTTC. Combining the CDR3 with reference TRBV18 and TRBJ2-5 gives the whole variable domain NAGVMQNPRHLVRRRGQEARLRCSPMKGHSHVYWYRQLPEEGLKFMVYLQKENIIDESGMPKERFSAEFPKEGPSILRIQQVVRGDSAAYFCASSPWRGQETQYFGPGTRLLVL.